This T cell receptor (beta chain) was found in a study of blood T cells in healthy people across ages. Together with a sample-barcoded 5' primer, a J-beta primer mix was included in a second PCR lasting about 7 to 11 cycles. One entry per CDR3 protein, called by TCRdb with MiXCR from the 5' RACE reads. The sample contains some 670,000 distinct CDR3 sequences, around 52% of which appear only once. The germline V gene encodes CDR1 SGHTA and CDR2 FQGNSA. Trimming shortened V by 4 bases and J by 10 bases, and 23 bases separated the two germline ends. The CDR3 contains 16 residues. The sequence came from a woman aged 80 or over in good health. This chain joins TRBV7-2 and TRBJ2-1, with D possibly matching TRBD1 (5 bases). Sequencing used blood. CDR3 in amino acids: CASSSWGGRKKDEQFF. The CDR3 DNA is TGTGCCAGCAGCTCCTGGGGCGGTCGAAAGAAGGACGAGCAGTTCTTC.